This note documents a single T cell receptor (beta chain) sequence. Its target is unknown. Each donor's blood draw was around 9.2 milliliters of peripheral blood. For the second PCR, which ran for about 7 to 12 cycles, a sample-barcoded 5' primer and a J-beta primer mix were used. TCRdb redid the calling of the 5' RACE reads with MiXCR, one entry per CDR3 protein. The table includes roughly 700,000 distinct CDR3 sequences, roughly 25% detected once. The CDR3 runs to 15 residues. Trimming took 3 bases from V and 7 from J, leaving 16 bases between them. This specimen comes from a study of blood T cells in healthy people across ages. Study-wide results and limits: Long-lived donors had more naive CD4+ cells and higher diversity than aged donors.

These sequences were also reported in another study, on T cells of mothers and their children.

The V and J genes are TRBV12-3 or TRBV12-4 and TRBJ2-1, with D unresolved. The sequenced sample was blood. This receptor was obtained from a boy aged 5-17 years in good health. CDR3 DNA sequence: TGTGCCAGCAGTTTCCAGGAGCTTGTGGGGAATGAGCAGTTCTTC. This gives the protein CASSFQELVGNEQFF.